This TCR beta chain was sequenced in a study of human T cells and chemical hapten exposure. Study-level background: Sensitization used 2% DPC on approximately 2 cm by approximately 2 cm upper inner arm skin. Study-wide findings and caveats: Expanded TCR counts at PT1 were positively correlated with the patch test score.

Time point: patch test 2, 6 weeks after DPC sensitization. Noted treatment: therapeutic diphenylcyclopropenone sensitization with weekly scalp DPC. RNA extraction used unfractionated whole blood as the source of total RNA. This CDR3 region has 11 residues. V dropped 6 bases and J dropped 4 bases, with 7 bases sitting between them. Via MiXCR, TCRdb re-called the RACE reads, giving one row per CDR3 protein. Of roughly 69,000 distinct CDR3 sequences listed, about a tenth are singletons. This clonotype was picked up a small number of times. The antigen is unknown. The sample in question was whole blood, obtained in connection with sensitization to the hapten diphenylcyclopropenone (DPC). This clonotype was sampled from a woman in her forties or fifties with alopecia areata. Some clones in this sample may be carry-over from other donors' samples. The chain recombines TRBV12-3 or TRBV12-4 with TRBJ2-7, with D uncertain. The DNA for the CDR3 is TGTGCCAGCAGCCCAAATTACGAGCAGTACTTC. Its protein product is CASSPNYEQYF.